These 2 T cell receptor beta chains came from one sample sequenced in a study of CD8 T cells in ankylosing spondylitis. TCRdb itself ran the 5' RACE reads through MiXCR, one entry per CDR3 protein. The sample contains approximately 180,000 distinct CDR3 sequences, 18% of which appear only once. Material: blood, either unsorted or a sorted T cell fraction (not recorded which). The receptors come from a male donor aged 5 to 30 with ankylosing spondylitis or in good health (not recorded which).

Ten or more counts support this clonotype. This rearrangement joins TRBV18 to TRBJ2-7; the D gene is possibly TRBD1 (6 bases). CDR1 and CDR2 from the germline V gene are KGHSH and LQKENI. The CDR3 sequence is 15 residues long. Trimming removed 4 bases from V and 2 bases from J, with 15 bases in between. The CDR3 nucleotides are TGTGCCAGCTCACAGTTCCGGGACACAACCTACGAGCAGTACTTC. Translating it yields CASSQFRDTTYEQYF.

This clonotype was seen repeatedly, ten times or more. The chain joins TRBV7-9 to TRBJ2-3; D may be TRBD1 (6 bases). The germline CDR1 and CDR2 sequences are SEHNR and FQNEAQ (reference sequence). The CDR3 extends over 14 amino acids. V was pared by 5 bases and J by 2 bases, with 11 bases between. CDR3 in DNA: TGTGCCAGCAGCCCCGGACAGTACACAGATACGCAGTATTTT. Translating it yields CASSPGQYTDTQYF.